These T cell receptor beta chains were read from a single sample in a study of T cell repertoires in cytomegalovirus infection. TCRdb ran MiXCR on the reads and lists one entry per CDR3 protein. Of roughly 720,000 distinct CDR3 sequences in the sample, less than 40% were seen once. The sequencing input was PBMCs. The source of these receptors is a human donor in good health (CMV status not recorded). Some clones in this sample may be carry-over from other donors' samples. Both conserved end residues are part of each CDR3. The order of the fields is J gene, D gene, V gene, clone size, CDR3 DNA, CDR3 protein. The D gene is left open where the match is weak. Where a row states a size, it is once, few, many or the class of an expanded clone; other rows omit it.

>TRBJ2-2|.|TRBV28|.
TGTGCCAGCACCCGCTGGGGGGCCGGGGAGCTGTTTTTT
CASTRWGAGELFF
>TRBJ1-5|.|TRBV7-8|many
TGTGCCAGCAGCTCCCCGGTAGGGCAGCACAATCAGCCCCAGCATTTT
CASSSPVGQHNQPQHF
>TRBJ2-1|TRBD2|TRBV10-3|.
TGTGCCATCGGGGGACTAGCGGACTACAATGAGCAGTTCTTC
CAIGGLADYNEQFF
>TRBJ1-2|TRBD1|TRBV7-2|.
TGTGCCAGCAGCTCGGTCCTCCGGGACAGCCCTAACTATGGCTACACCTTC
CASSSVLRDSPNYGYTF
>TRBJ2-3|.|TRBV11-2|.
TGTGCCAGCAGCTTAGTCCTCCCACTAGCTTTCCTAACAGATACGCAGTATTTT
CASSLVLPLAFLTDTQYF
>TRBJ1-5|TRBD1|TRBV28|.
TGTGCCAGCAGTTTACGCCGGACAGGGCGTTCAGGAAGCAATCAGCCCCAGCATTTT
CASSLRRTGRSGSNQPQHF
>TRBJ2-7|.|TRBV20-1|.
TGCAGTGCTAGCAATCCCCGGGAACCTTCGCGGAGCGAGCAGTACTTC
CSASNPREPSRSEQYF
>TRBJ2-2|.|TRBV19|.
TGTGCCAGTAGTATAGCGGGTGCCGGGGAGCTGTTTTTT
CASSIAGAGELFF
>TRBJ1-1|.|TRBV7-2|.
TGTGCCAGCAGCCCACATCAGGGAGGGAGCACTGAAGCTTTCTTT
CASSPHQGGSTEAFF
>TRBJ2-7|TRBD1|TRBV11-2|.
TGTGCCAGCAGTTTGATCGGGACAGGGGGTTACGAGCAGTACTTC
CASSLIGTGGYEQYF
>TRBJ2-2|.|TRBV10-3|many
TGTGCCATCAGTGAGAGGGGTGGCGTGATCACCGGGGAGCTGTTTTTT
CAISERGGVITGELFF
>TRBJ1-2|.|TRBV28|few
TGTGCCAGCAGTTTAACTAGACCGGGACGGGCGACCTATGGCTACACCTTC
CASSLTRPGRATYGYTF
>TRBJ1-5|.|TRBV10-3|few
TGTGCCATCAGCGTTTCCCCATTCGGGCAACGCAATCAGCCCCAGCATTTT
CAISVSPFGQRNQPQHF
>TRBJ2-1|.|TRBV7-2|many
TGTGCCAGCAGCTCACGGACTAACTACAATGAGCAGTTCTTC
CASSSRTNYNEQFF
>TRBJ1-1|.|TRBV12-3/TRBV12-4|few
TGTGCCAGCAGTTTTAACGCTGAAGCTTTCTTT
CASSFNAEAFF
>TRBJ2-4|.|TRBV20-1|.
TGCAGTGCTAGAGAGGGGACCAACATTCAGTACTTC
CSAREGTNIQYF
>TRBJ1-3|.|TRBV7-9|few
TGTGCCAGCAGCTCCACAGGGAGCTCTGGAAACACCATATATTTT
CASSSTGSSGNTIYF
>TRBJ1-1|.|TRBV6-6|few
TGTGCCAGCAGTTACTCTGAGACGGGGAACACTGAAGCTTTCTTT
CASSYSETGNTEAFF
>TRBJ1-4|.|TRBV20-1|.
TGCAGTGCTAGACCCCCGACGCACGCAGAAAAACTGTTTTTT
CSARPPTHAEKLFF
>TRBJ2-7|TRBD2|TRBV2|.
TGTGCCAGCGCTAGCGGGAGGGCATTACCCGAGCAGTACTTC
CASASGRALPEQYF
>TRBJ2-1|TRBD1|TRBV11-1|few
TGTGCCAGCAGCCCCTTGACAGGGTACAATGAGCAGTTCTTC
CASSPLTGYNEQFF
>TRBJ1-4|.|TRBV20-1|once
TGCAGTGCTAGAGATCTTAATAGGGACATCACTAATGAAAAACTGTTTTTT
CSARDLNRDITNEKLFF
>TRBJ2-5|TRBD2|TRBV20-1|.
TGCAGTGCTAGAACGGGACTAGCAGAAGAGACCCAGTACTTC
CSARTGLAEETQYF
>TRBJ2-7|TRBD1|TRBV5-4|.
TGTGCCAGCAGAGCTGGGGGTCAACAGGGGCACGAGCAGTACTTC
CASRAGGQQGHEQYF
>TRBJ2-7|.|TRBV5-1|few
TGCGCCAGCAGCCCGGGCTGGGCCTACGAGCAGTACTTC
CASSPGWAYEQYF
>TRBJ1-4|.|TRBV20-1|few
TGCAGTGCTAGAAGTCAGGAGCCCGAAAAACTGTTTTTT
CSARSQEPEKLFF
>TRBJ1-6|TRBD1|TRBV10-3|.
TGTGCCATCAGTCGTGGGGGACAGGAGAATTCACCCCTCCACTTT
CAISRGGQENSPLHF